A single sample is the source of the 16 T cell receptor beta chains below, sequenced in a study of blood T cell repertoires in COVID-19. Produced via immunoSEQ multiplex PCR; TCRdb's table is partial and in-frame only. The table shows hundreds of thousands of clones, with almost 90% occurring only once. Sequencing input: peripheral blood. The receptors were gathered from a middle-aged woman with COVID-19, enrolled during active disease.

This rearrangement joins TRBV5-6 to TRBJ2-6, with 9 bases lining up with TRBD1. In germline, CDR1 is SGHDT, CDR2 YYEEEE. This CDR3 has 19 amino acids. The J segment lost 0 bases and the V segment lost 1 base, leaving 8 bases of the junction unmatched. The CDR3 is CASSLFVWDRDSGANVLTF. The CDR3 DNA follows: TGTGCCAGCAGCTTGTTCGTGTGGGACAGGGACTCTGGGGCCAACGTCCTGACTTTC. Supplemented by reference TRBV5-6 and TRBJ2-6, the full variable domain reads DAGVTQSPTHLIKTRGQQVTLRCSPKSGHDTVSWYQQALGQGPQFIFQYYEEEERQRGNFPDRFSGHQFPNYSSELNVNALLLGDSALYLCASSLFVWDRDSGANVLTFGAGSRLTVL.

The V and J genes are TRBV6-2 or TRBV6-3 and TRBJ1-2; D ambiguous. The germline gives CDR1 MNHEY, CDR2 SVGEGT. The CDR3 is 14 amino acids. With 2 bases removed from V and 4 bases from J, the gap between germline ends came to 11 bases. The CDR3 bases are TGTGCCAGCAGTTACACGGCCTCGGGCTATGGCTACACCTTC. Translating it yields CASSYTASGYGYTF.

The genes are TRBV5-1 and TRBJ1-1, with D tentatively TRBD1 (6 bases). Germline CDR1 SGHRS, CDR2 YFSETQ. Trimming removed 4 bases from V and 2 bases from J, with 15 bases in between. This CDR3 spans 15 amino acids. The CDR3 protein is CASSVNTGKNTEAFF. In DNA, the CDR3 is TGCGCCAGCAGCGTGAATACAGGGAAAAACACTGAAGCTTTCTTT.

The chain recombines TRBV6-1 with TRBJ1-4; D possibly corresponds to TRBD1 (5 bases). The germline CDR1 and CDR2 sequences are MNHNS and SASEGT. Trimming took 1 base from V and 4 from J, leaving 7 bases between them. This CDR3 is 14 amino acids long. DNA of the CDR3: TGTGCCAGCAGTGAAGGGCAGGGTAATGAAAAACTGTTTTTT. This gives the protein CASSEGQGNEKLFF.

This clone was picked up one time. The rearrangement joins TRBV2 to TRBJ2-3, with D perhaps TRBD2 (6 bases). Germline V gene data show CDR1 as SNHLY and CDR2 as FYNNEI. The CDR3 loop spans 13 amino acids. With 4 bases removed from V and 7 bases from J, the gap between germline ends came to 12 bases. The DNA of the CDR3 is TGTGCCAGCAGTGCGGGAGTATCTAATACGCAGTATTTT. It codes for CASSAGVSNTQYF.

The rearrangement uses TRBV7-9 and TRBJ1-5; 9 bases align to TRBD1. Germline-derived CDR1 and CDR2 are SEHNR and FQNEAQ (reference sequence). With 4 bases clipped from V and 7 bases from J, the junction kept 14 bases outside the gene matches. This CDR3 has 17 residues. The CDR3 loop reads CASSSYPGQGGSQPQHF. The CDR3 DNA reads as TGTGCCAGCAGCTCCTATCCGGGACAGGGAGGAAGCCAGCCCCAGCATTTT.

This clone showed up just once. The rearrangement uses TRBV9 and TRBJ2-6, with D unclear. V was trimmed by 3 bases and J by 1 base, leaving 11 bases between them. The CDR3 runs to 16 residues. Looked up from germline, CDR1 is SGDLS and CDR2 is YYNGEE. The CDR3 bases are TGTGCCAGCAGCGCCCTAGGCCTGTCTGGGGCCAACGTCCTGACTTTC. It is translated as CASSALGLSGANVLTF.

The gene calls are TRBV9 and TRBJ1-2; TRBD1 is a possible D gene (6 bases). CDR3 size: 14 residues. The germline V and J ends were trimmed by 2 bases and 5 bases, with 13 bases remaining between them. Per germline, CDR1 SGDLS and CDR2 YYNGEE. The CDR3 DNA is TGTGCCAGCAGCGTCAGTTTTACAGGGTATGGCTACACCTTC. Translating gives CASSVSFTGYGYTF.

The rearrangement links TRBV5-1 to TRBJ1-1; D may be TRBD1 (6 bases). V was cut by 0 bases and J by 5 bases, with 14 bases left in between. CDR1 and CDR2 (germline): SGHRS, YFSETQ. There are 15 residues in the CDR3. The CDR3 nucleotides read TGCGCCAGCAGCTTGGCCGGCAGGGGAAGTACTGAAGCTTTCTTT. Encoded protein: CASSLAGRGSTEAFF.

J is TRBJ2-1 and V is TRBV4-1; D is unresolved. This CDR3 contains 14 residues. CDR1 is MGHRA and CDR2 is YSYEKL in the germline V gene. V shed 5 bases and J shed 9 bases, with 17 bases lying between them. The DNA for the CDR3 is TGCGCCAGCAGCTACAGCAGTGCGCCAGCTGAGCAGTTCTTC. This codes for CASSYSSAPAEQFF.

Here the CDR3 reads CASSPPGQGAQPQHF. In nucleotides, the CDR3 is TGTGCCAGCAGTCCTCCAGGACAGGGGGCTCAGCCCCAGCATTTT. The V gene is TRBV6-1, the J gene TRBJ1-5; 11 nucleotides align to TRBD1. This CDR3 spans 15 amino acids. The V and J ends lost 5 bases and 6 bases, in that order; junction bases with no gene match: 6. Germline CDR1 and CDR2: MNHNS and SASEGT.

CDR3 loop: CASSSAGRRADTQYF. CDR3 coding DNA: TGTGCCAGCAGTTCAGCGGGGAGGCGGGCAGATACGCAGTATTTT. The genes are TRBV27 and TRBJ2-3, with TRBD2 matching over 7 bases. Germline CDR1 MNHEY, CDR2 SMNVEV (reference sequence). This CDR3 has 15 residues. V dropped 4 bases and J dropped 4; count of bases not matched to a gene: 8.

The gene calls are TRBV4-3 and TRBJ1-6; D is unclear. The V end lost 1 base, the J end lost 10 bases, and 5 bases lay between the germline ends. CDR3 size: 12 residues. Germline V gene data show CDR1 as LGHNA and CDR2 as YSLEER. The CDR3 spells CASSQGPSPLHF. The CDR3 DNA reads TGCGCCAGCAGCCAAGGGCCCTCACCCCTCCACTTT.

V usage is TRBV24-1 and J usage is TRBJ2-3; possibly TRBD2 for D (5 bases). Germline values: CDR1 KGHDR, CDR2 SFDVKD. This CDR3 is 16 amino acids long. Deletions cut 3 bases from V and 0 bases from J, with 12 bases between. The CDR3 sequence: CATSDPVATSTDTQYF. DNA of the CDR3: TGTGCCACCAGTGATCCCGTAGCGACTAGCACAGATACGCAGTATTTT.

The CDR3 DNA sequence: TGTGCCAGCAGTTCCCGGACTAGCGGGGGGGTTTACAATGAGCAGTTCTTC. Encoded protein: CASSSRTSGGVYNEQFF. This rearrangement joins TRBV28 to TRBJ2-1; TRBD2 agrees at 15 bases. V gave up 4 bases and J gave up 4 bases; unmatched junction bases: 5. The CDR3 covers 17 residues. CDR1 MDHEN and CDR2 SYDVKM come from the germline V gene.

CDR3: CASSQAPQRGWRDTQYF. In nucleotides, the CDR3 is TGCGCCAGCAGTCAAGCCCCCCAGCGGGGGTGGAGAGATACGCAGTATTTT. The chain recombines TRBV23-1 with TRBJ2-3, with 8 bases lining up with TRBD2. TRBV23-1 is identified as an open reading frame with a role that is uncertain. The CDR3 has 17 residues. The V and J ends lost 2 bases and 5 bases, in that order; junction bases with no gene match: 12.